Listed here are 27 T cell receptor beta chains from one sample, sequenced in a study of response to subunit inactivated influenza vaccine. From the RT-PCR reads, TCRdb called clonotypes with MiXCR, one entry per CDR3 protein. The sample yields about 700,000 distinct CDR3 sequences, 14% seen once. Sample: PBMCs from blood, taken around two weeks before vaccination. Every receptor here comes from a man aged 50 to 60 who received an inactivated influenza vaccine.

This clonotype has just a few counts. This chain joins TRBV11-1 and TRBJ1-1; D gene unclear. The CDR3 consists of 14 residues. From germline, CDR1 is SGHAT and CDR2 FQDESV (reference sequence). V shed 1 base and J shed 7 bases, with 13 bases lying between them. CDR3: CASSLEGGVFEAFF. DNA of the CDR3: TGTGCCAGCAGCTTAGAAGGAGGAGTTTTTGAAGCTTTCTTT.

This clonotype turned up a few times. This rearrangement joins TRBV7-2 to TRBJ2-2; 7 bases match TRBD1. The ends lost 5 bases at V and 9 bases at J; junction bases unmatched: 9. Germline V gene data show CDR1 as SGHTA and CDR2 as FQGNSA. This CDR3 region has 14 residues. The DNA of the CDR3 is TGTGCCAGCAGCCTCCGACAGGGCGGGCGGGAGCTGTTTTTT. It translates to CASSLRQGGRELFF. Combining the CDR3 with reference TRBV7-2 and TRBJ2-2 gives the whole variable domain GAGVSQSPSNKVTEKGKDVELRCDPISGHTALYWYRQSLGQGLEFLIYFQGNSAPDKSGLPSDRFSAERTGGSVSTLTIQRTQQEDSAVYLCASSLRQGGRELFFGEGSRLTVL.

This rearrangement joins TRBV27 to TRBJ1-6; 8 bases fit TRBD1. The J segment lost 2 bases and the V segment lost 3 bases, leaving 9 bases of the junction unmatched. Per germline, CDR1 MNHEY and CDR2 SMNVEV (reference sequence). This CDR3 has 18 residues. The CDR3 reads CASSLRQGARTYNSPLHF. CDR3 DNA sequence: TGTGCCAGCAGTTTGCGTCAGGGGGCTAGGACCTATAATTCACCCCTCCACTTT.

This chain connects TRBV20-1 to TRBJ2-7, with a possible D match to TRBD1 (7 bases). V dropped 0 bases and J dropped 2 bases, with 26 bases sitting between them. The CDR3 has 19 residues. The germline gives CDR1 DFQATT, CDR2 SNEGSKA (reference sequence). The CDR3 is CSARDQGGLAPKSPYEQYF. CDR3 DNA sequence: TGCAGTGCTAGAGATCAAGGGGGCCTAGCGCCCAAGTCCCCCTACGAGCAGTACTTC.

In its sample, this clonotype was seen once. This sequence joins TRBV20-1 and TRBJ2-5; 9 bases match TRBD1. CDR1 DFQATT and CDR2 SNEGSKA come from the germline V gene (reference sequence). The trim removed 6 bases at V and 3 bases at J, leaving 8 bases unmatched. This CDR3 comprises 14 residues. CDR3 bases: TGCAGTGCCACCCGGACAGGGGAAGAAGAGACCCAGTACTTC. Translation gives CSATRTGEEETQYF.

The chain employs TRBV9 and TRBJ1-2; D not resolved. The CDR3 contains 16 residues. Trimming took 0 bases from V and 8 from J, leaving 20 bases between them. Per germline, CDR1 SGDLS and CDR2 YYNGEE. In DNA form, the CDR3 reads TGTGCCAGCAGCGTAGATGGCCGAACGCATACGGGGGGCTACACCTTC. This sequence encodes CASSVDGRTHTGGYTF.

CDR3 amino acids: CASSQELAGGPQETQYF. CDR3 coding DNA: TGCGCCAGCAGCCAAGAACTAGCGGGGGGCCCACAAGAGACCCAGTACTTC. This chain uses TRBV4-3 with TRBJ2-5, with 12 bases that match TRBD2. This CDR3 has 17 residues. CDR1 is LGHNA and CDR2 is YSLEER in the germline V gene. Germline trimming cut 0 bases from V and 2 bases from J; bases unmatched to any gene: 4.

This clonotype was recorded a few times. J is TRBJ2-7 and V is TRBV28; 10 nucleotides line up with TRBD1. The CDR3 loop spans 16 amino acids. Per the germline V gene, CDR1 is MDHEN and CDR2 is SYDVKM. Trimming at V came to 3 bases and at J to 4 bases, leaving 9 bases not matched to a gene. The CDR3 DNA reads TGTGCCAGCAGTTTCCCTCAGACAGGGGGCTCTTACGAGCAGTACTTC. It specifies CASSFPQTGGSYEQYF.

The rearrangement joins TRBV5-1 to TRBJ2-2; 8 positions agree with TRBD2. V shed 1 base and J 6 bases; nucleotides not matched to a gene: 11. This CDR3 contains 17 residues. Germline lookup yields CDR1 SGHRS and CDR2 YFSETQ. CDR3 sequence reads: CASSLQPRRGDAGELFF. Here the CDR3 DNA reads TGCGCCAGCAGCTTGCAACCCCGGCGGGGGGACGCCGGGGAGCTGTTTTTT. Full variable domain (rest looked up from reference TRBV5-1 and TRBJ2-2): KAGVTQTPRYLIKTRGQQVTLSCSPISGHRSVSWYQQTPGQGLQFLFEYFSETQRNKGNFPGRFSGRQFSNSRSEMNVSTLELGDSALYLCASSLQPRRGDAGELFFGEGSRLTVL.

The rearrangement joins TRBV4-1 to TRBJ2-5; TRBD2 matches at 9 bases. The germline V gene has CDR1 MGHRA and CDR2 YSYEKL. Losses at the gene ends were 0 bases for V and 4 bases for J; bases not matched to a gene: 6. The CDR3 runs 16 residues. DNA of the CDR3: TGCGCCAGCAGCCAAGAGCCGCGGGGGGGCCTAGAGACCCAGTACTTC. Amino acid sequence: CASSQEPRGGLETQYF.

This clonotype was recorded a few times. The chain joins TRBV4-2 to TRBJ1-2; D unclear. The V gene's germline CDR1 is LGHNA and CDR2 YNFKEQ. V lost 0 bases, J lost 4 bases, and 9 bases lay in between. The CDR3 has 14 amino acids. For the CDR3, the DNA is TGTGCCAGCAGCCAAGATCTTAACAGCTATGGCTACACCTTC. Translation gives CASSQDLNSYGYTF.

The chain couples TRBV6-2 or TRBV6-3 to TRBJ1-2; D is possibly TRBD1 (5 bases). The CDR3 covers 13 residues. Between the trimmed V and J ends, which lost 0 bases and 4 bases, there was a span of 6 bases. The germline V gene encodes CDR1 MNHEY and CDR2 SVGEGT. CDR3 loop: CASSYSDIYGYTF. CDR3 coding DNA: TGTGCCAGCAGTTACTCGGACATCTATGGCTACACCTTC.

This clonotype came up many times. V is TRBV4-3 and J is TRBJ2-7; 7 bases are shared with TRBD2. The CDR3 consists of 15 residues. V was pared by 1 base and J by 4 bases, with 7 bases of the junction left unmatched. Germline V gene lookup returns CDR1 LGHNA and CDR2 YSLEER. DNA for the CDR3: TGCGCCAGCAGCCAAGGGCGGGACTACTGGTACGAGCAGTACTTC. This gives the protein CASSQGRDYWYEQYF.

Only a few counts were recorded for this clonotype. The rearrangement links TRBV10-3 to TRBJ2-2; D possibly corresponds to TRBD1 (5 bases). This CDR3 spans 17 amino acids. V lost 7 bases and J lost 2, with 20 bases in between. CDR1 and CDR2 from the germline V gene are ENHRY and SYGVKD. CDR3 nucleotide sequence: TGTGCCATCACCCCCACAGGTGGAGTCACCAACACCGGGGAGCTGTTTTTT. As protein: CAITPTGGVTNTGELFF.

The chain carries TRBV18 and TRBJ2-2; the D is unclear. Trimming took off 0 bases at V and 2 bases at J, with 10 bases between the two ends. Germline-derived CDR1 and CDR2 are KGHSH and LQKENI. This CDR3 spans 16 amino acids. The DNA of the CDR3 is TGTGCCAGCTCACCACCGATGACGGAAAACACCGGGGAGCTGTTTTTT. This sequence encodes CASSPPMTENTGELFF.

This sequence joins TRBV2 and TRBJ2-3; 7 bases line up with TRBD1. The CDR3 consists of 15 residues. The J segment lost 0 bases and the V segment lost 5 bases, leaving 5 bases of the junction unmatched. Per the germline V gene, CDR1 is SNHLY and CDR2 is FYNNEI. CDR3 loop: CASSLTGVSTDTQYF. CDR3 nucleotide sequence: TGTGCCAGCAGTTTAACAGGGGTTAGCACAGATACGCAGTATTTT. Full variable domain (outside the CDR3, taken from reference TRBV2 and TRBJ2-3): EPEVTQTPSHQVTQMGQEVILRCVPISNHLYFYWYRQILGQKVEFLVSFYNNEISEKSEIFDDQFSVERPDGSNFTLKIRSTKLEDSAMYFCASSLTGVSTDTQYFGPGTRLTVL.

This clonotype has at least ten counts. The rearrangement joins TRBV5-1 to TRBJ2-5; 9 positions match TRBD1. CDR3 length: 15 amino acids. Per the germline V gene, CDR1 is SGHRS and CDR2 is YFSETQ. The V gene end was trimmed by 3 bases and the J gene end by 5 bases; junction bases not matched to a gene: 8. This CDR3 is CASSWTGQGSETQYF. As DNA, the CDR3 is TGCGCCAGCAGCTGGACGGGACAGGGTTCGGAGACCCAGTACTTC.

This clonotype was found many times. The gene calls are TRBV11-2 and TRBJ2-1; TRBD1 matches at 7 bases. This CDR3 has 15 residues. J was trimmed by 4 bases and V by 4 bases; bases with no gene match: 7. The V gene's germline CDR1 is SGHAT and CDR2 FQNNGV. The CDR3 here is CASSYRGYLYNEQFF. The CDR3 nucleotides are TGTGCCAGCAGCTACAGGGGATACCTATACAATGAGCAGTTCTTC.

The V and J genes are TRBV30 and TRBJ2-3, with 12 bases identical to TRBD2. CDR1 is GTSNPN, CDR2 SVGIG, per germline (reference sequence). The CDR3 runs 15 residues. V trimming: 0 bases; J trimming: 4 bases; junction bases outside the gene matches: 2. The CDR3 DNA reads as TGTGCCTGGAGTGTACGACTAGCGGGAGCAGATACGCAGTATTTT. This gives the protein CAWSVRLAGADTQYF.

This chain connects TRBV30 to TRBJ1-5; D gene ambiguous. Trimming took off 1 base at V and 4 bases at J, with 14 bases between the two ends. The CDR3 contains 15 residues. Germline CDR1 GTSNPN, CDR2 SVGIG (reference sequence). The CDR3 DNA follows: TGTGCCTGGAGTGCCCGGCACACCATAAATCAGCCCCAGCATTTT. Residues: CAWSARHTINQPQHF.

The table lists this clonotype with a few counts. The CDR3 end shows no conserved phenylalanine or tryptophan, and so a read error is likely. The DNA is omitted, as the CDR3 cannot be located on it reliably, and the CDR3 follows TCRdb's listing. This chain uses TRBV11-2 with TRBJ2-1. The CDR3 length equals 11 residues, ends included. Germline V lookup: CDR1 SGHAT, CDR2 FQNNGV. The CDR3 here is CASSFGQFPTL.

V is TRBV20-1 and J is TRBJ1-1; TRBD1 might be the D (5 bases). The V end lost 4 bases, the J end lost 5 bases, and 20 bases lay between the germline ends. Looked up from germline, CDR1 is DFQATT and CDR2 is SNEGSKA (reference sequence). The length of the CDR3 is 15 residues. The CDR3, as DNA: TGCAGTGCTACCCCGACAGAGGGGTATTGGACTGAAGCTTTCTTT. Translation gives CSATPTEGYWTEAFF.

The rearrangement uses TRBV20-1 and TRBJ1-2, with TRBD1 identical over 9 bases. The germline gives CDR1 DFQATT, CDR2 SNEGSKA (reference sequence). J gave up 2 bases and V 6 bases, and 10 bases lay outside the gene matches. The CDR3 runs 15 residues. CDR3 amino acids: CSAPNRGPGNYGYTF. The CDR3 DNA is TGCAGTGCGCCAAACAGGGGGCCGGGGAACTATGGCTACACCTTC.

This chain joins TRBV30 and TRBJ2-3, with 7 bases that match TRBD1. V trimming: 3 bases; J trimming: 4 bases; junction bases outside the gene matches: 7. The germline V gene has CDR1 GTSNPN and CDR2 SVGIG (reference sequence). The length of the CDR3 is 14 residues. The CDR3 sequence: CAWSVGQGADTQYF. CDR3 DNA: TGTGCCTGGAGCGTGGGCCAGGGGGCAGATACGCAGTATTTT.

V is TRBV9 and J is TRBJ2-3; TRBD2 might be the D (5 bases). From germline, CDR1 is SGDLS and CDR2 YYNGEE. The CDR3 is 16 amino acids. Deletions cut 0 bases from V and 3 bases from J, with 14 bases between. CDR3 coding DNA: TGTGCCAGCAGCGTAGGCAGAGCGGTATCGACAGATACGCAGTATTTT. It encodes CASSVGRAVSTDTQYF.

This sequence joins TRBV12-3 or TRBV12-4 and TRBJ2-6; D is possibly TRBD2 (6 bases). Trimming pared 8 bases from V and 0 bases from J, leaving 20 bases between. This CDR3 comprises 18 residues. The CDR3 reads CASCPGLLGSSGANVLTF. The CDR3 bases are TGTGCCAGCTGTCCGGGACTTTTAGGAAGCTCTGGGGCCAACGTCCTGACTTTC.

This clonotype turned up a few times. The CDR3 loop is CSAKTGQSGELFF. In nucleotides, the CDR3 is TGCAGTGCGAAAACGGGGCAGTCCGGGGAGCTGTTTTTT. The chain uses TRBV20-1 and TRBJ2-2; D is perhaps TRBD1 or TRBD2 (5 bases each). CDR1 and CDR2 (germline): DFQATT, SNEGSKA (reference sequence). Trimming removed 6 bases from V and 6 bases from J, with 14 bases in between. The CDR3 is made up of 13 amino acids.